This paragraph reports one T cell receptor (beta chain). Its antigen is unknown. The germline CDR1 and CDR2 sequences are SGHTA and FQGTGA. The CDR3 contains 15 residues. TCRdb reprocessed the 5' RACE reads and reports one entry per CDR3 protein, with no DNA. The sample table includes approximately 400,000 distinct CDR3 sequences. The sample comes from a study of monozygotic twins with inflammatory bowel disease. Study-level results: Relative clonotype sharing with others was diminished in IBD patients versus healthy twins, particularly with disease activity.

Sequenced material: blood. The TCR sequence derives from a human donor with ulcerative colitis or Crohn's disease, or a healthy co-twin of an affected twin (not recorded which). The rearrangement uses TRBV7-3 and TRBJ2-3; TCRdb gives TRBD1 as the D gene, but with no DNA this cannot be confirmed. CDR3 sequence reads: CASSSDRGRTDTQYF. The full variable domain, in which reference TRBV7-3 and TRBJ2-3 provide the parts outside the CDR3, is GAGVSQTPSNKVTEKGKYVELRCDPISGHTALYWYRQSLGQGPEFLIYFQGTGAADDSGLPNDRFFAVRPEGSVSTLKIQRTERGDSAVYLCASSSDRGRTDTQYFGPGTRLTVL.